A selection of T cell receptor beta chains follows, all from one sample in a study of blood T cell repertoires in COVID-19. Produced via immunoSEQ multiplex PCR; TCRdb's table is partial and in-frame only. The data hold more than 200,000 clones, with 80% to 90% observed a single time. The material sequenced was peripheral blood. The receptors come from a woman of 80 years or more with COVID-19, enrolled during active disease. Each CDR3 is given with its conserved first and last residue. A D gene is named only where the DNA matches it firmly.

J gene	CDR3 length	D gene	V gene	CDR3 protein
TRBJ2-1	16	TRBD2	TRBV4-1	CASSQAGTSGYNEQFF
TRBJ1-6	15	.	TRBV7-9	CASSSRGQDNSPLHF
TRBJ2-3	14	.	TRBV30	CAWSPSGGTDTQYF
TRBJ1-1	12	.	TRBV10-3	CAIGQLNTEAFF
TRBJ1-1	15	.	TRBV3-1/TRBV3-2	CASSQESRGNTEAFF
TRBJ2-2	15	.	TRBV5-4	CASSMGLRNTGELFF
TRBJ2-5	17	TRBD1	TRBV19	CASSTLRQGARQETQYF
TRBJ2-3	16	.	TRBV9	CASSVVVAATTDTQYF
TRBJ1-1	17	.	TRBV5-4	CASSSEFLGLMNTEAFF
TRBJ1-2	12	.	TRBV6-5	CAAKTPLYGYTF
TRBJ1-3	15	.	TRBV11-3	CASSLGRGLWNTIYF
TRBJ2-4	16	.	TRBV28	CASSLPPRISKNIQYF
TRBJ1-2	12	TRBD1	TRBV12-3/TRBV12-4	CASSGTGGRYTF
TRBJ2-5	13	.	TRBV10-1	CARSGQLQETQYF
TRBJ1-1	15	.	TRBV6-5	CASSSTPRMNTEAFF
TRBJ1-5	15	TRBD1	TRBV28	CASTGQGQYGQPQHF
TRBJ1-5	13	.	TRBV7-2	CASSLVNNQPQHF
TRBJ2-3	15	.	TRBV4-2	CASSQEWGGTDTQYF
TRBJ2-5	13	TRBD2	TRBV11-3	CASSGGGQETQYF
TRBJ1-5	14	.	TRBV28	CASTLPIGQGPQHF
TRBJ2-1	13	.	TRBV14	CASSQNRVSGQFF
TRBJ1-1	15	.	TRBV7-2	CASSPHRGSNTEAFF
TRBJ2-5	16	.	TRBV7-2	CASSLGRLGASETQYF
TRBJ2-5	16	TRBD1	TRBV18	CASSSTYQDRGETQYF
TRBJ1-1	14	.	TRBV9	CASSPQGLNTEAFF
TRBJ2-7	16	TRBD2	TRBV5-1	CASSLFVSGGSREQYF
TRBJ2-1	11	.	TRBV6-5	CASTRDNEQFF
TRBJ1-5	15	TRBD1	TRBV28	CASRPQGAGNQPQHF
TRBJ1-4	16	TRBD1	TRBV7-9	CASSRRQGATNEKLFF
TRBJ2-7	14	TRBD1	TRBV5-4	CASSQGQGAGEQYF
TRBJ2-1	15	TRBD1	TRBV19	CASSSGQGAFVEQFF
TRBJ2-6	17	.	TRBV3-1/TRBV3-2	CASSQDRRASGANVLTF
TRBJ2-3	12	TRBD2	TRBV2	CAKTSLGDTQYF
TRBJ1-2	13	.	TRBV6-5	CASSYTQNYGYTF
TRBJ2-4	17	TRBD1	TRBV5-1	CASSLEITTGAKNIQYF
TRBJ2-3	15	TRBD2	TRBV9	CASSIPSGVTDTQYF
TRBJ2-3	16	TRBD2	TRBV28	CASSSFGGASTDTQYF
TRBJ1-2	13	TRBD1	TRBV5-1	CASSLGTGDGYTF
TRBJ2-1	15	.	TRBV6-1	CASSDPAASYNEQFF
TRBJ1-2	16	.	TRBV3-1/TRBV3-2	CASSQDIQAPNYGYTF
TRBJ1-4	17	TRBD1	TRBV3-1/TRBV3-2	CASSQGSPTGFAEKLFF
TRBJ2-5	14	.	TRBV5-1	CASSLAQRQETQYF
TRBJ1-3	14	TRBD1	TRBV2	CASRSGGLGNTIYF
TRBJ2-6	15	.	TRBV16	CASGERSAGANVLTF
TRBJ1-2	17	.	TRBV7-2	CASSLVGRAYSTYGYTF
TRBJ1-5	13	.	TRBV30	CAWGTQGNQPQHF
TRBJ1-5	15	TRBD1	TRBV18	CASSSQGANNQPQHF
TRBJ1-5	15	.	TRBV5-1	CASSLEGRGNQPQHF
TRBJ2-3	17	.	TRBV7-2	CASSLVGGDRGTDTQYF
TRBJ1-1	16	TRBD1	TRBV5-1	CASSPDRGPMNTEAFF
TRBJ2-5	19	TRBD2	TRBV13	CASSLGPGLAGESRETQYF
TRBJ1-2	15	.	TRBV5-6	CASSPGGQLYYGYTF
TRBJ1-2	17	TRBD1	TRBV7-8	CASSLERGGQTRGGYTF
TRBJ2-7	14	TRBD2	TRBV6-2/TRBV6-3	CASRPSGGTYEQYF